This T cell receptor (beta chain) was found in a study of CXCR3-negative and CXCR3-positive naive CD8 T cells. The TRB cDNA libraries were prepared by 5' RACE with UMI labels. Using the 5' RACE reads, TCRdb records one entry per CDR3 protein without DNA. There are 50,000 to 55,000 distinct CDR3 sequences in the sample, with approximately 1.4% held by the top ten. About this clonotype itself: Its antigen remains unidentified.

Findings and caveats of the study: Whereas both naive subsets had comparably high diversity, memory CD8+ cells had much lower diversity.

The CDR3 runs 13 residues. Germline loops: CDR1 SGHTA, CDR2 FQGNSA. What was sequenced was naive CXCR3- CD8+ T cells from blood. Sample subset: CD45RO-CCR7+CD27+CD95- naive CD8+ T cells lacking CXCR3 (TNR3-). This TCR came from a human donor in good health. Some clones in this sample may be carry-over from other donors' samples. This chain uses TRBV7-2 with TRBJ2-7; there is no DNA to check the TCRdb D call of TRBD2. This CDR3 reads CASSFFSGYEQYF.